This TCR beta chain was found in a study of shared clonotypes between healthy human individuals. There are 12 residues in the CDR3. Germline V gene lookup returns CDR1 LNHDA and CDR2 SQIVND (reference sequence). Between the trimmed V and J ends, which lost 6 bases and 4 bases, there was a span of 7 bases. Notes on this clone: Antigen unknown. The sample carries other DNA sequences with the same CDR3.

Study-wide findings and caveats: Memory subsets generally showed lower estimated richness than naive subsets. Non-shared clonotypes were found to have lower generation probabilities than the clonotypes that were shared by all four of the sorted-subset donors.

The assay was immunoSEQ multiplex PCR, and TCRdb's table has in-frame clones only and misses some. The sample yields around 700,000 clones, 74% seen once. The investigators split CD4+ cells into a CD45RA+ naive subset and a CD45RA-negative memory subset. This chain links TRBV19 with TRBJ1-3; D may be TRBD1 (5 bases). The receptor was derived from a woman in her twenties or thirties in good health. Sequenced: memory CD4+ T cells sorted from blood. Subset of the sample: CD45RA-negative fraction. This CDR3 is CASRTEGNTIYF. Here the CDR3 DNA reads TGTGCCAGTAGGACAGAAGGAAACACCATATATTTT.